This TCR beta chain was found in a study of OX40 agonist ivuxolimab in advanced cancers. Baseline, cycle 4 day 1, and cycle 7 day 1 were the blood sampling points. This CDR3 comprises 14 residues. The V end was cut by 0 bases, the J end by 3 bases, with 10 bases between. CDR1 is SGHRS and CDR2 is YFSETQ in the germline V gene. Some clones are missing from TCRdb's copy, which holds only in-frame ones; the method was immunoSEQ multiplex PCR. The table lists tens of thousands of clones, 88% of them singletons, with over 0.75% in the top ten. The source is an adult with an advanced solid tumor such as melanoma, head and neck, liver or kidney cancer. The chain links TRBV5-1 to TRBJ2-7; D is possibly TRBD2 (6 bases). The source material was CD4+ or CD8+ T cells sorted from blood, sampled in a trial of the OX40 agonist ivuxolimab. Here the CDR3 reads CASSLGRGVYEQYF. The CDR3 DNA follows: TGCGCCAGCAGCTTGGGGAGGGGAGTCTACGAGCAGTACTTC.